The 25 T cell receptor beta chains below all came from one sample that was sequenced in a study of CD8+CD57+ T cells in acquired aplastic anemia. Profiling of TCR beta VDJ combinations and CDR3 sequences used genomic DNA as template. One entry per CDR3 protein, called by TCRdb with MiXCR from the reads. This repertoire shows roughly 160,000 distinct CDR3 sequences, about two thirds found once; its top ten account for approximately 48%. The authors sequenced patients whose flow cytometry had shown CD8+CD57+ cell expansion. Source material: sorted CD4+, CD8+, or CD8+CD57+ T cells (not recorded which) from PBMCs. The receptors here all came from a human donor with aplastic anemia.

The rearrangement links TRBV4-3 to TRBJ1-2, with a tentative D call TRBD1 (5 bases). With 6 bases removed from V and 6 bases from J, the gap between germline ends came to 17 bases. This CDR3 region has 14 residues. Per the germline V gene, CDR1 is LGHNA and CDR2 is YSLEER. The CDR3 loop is CASSSRGTRDGYTF. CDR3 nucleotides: TGCGCCAGCAGTTCTCGGGGGACGAGGGATGGCTACACCTTC.

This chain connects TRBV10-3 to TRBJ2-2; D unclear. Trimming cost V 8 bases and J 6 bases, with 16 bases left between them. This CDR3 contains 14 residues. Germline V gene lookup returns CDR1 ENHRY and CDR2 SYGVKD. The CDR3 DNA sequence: TGTGCCATCGCTGGCGCGCTTGCACCCGGGGAGCTGTTTTTT. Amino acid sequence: CAIAGALAPGELFF.

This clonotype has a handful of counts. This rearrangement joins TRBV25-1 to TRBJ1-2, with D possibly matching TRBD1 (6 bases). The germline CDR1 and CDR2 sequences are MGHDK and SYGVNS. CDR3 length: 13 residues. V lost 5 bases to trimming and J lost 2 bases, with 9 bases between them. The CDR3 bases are TGTGCCAGCAGTAAACAGGGAAACTATGGCTACACCTTC. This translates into CASSKQGNYGYTF.

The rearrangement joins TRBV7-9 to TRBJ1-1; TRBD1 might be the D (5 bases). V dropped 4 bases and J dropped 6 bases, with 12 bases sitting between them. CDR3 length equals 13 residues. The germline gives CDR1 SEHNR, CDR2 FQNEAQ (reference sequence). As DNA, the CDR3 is TGTGCCAGCAGCTCAGGGATGGGATCTGAAGCTTTCTTT. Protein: CASSSGMGSEAFF.

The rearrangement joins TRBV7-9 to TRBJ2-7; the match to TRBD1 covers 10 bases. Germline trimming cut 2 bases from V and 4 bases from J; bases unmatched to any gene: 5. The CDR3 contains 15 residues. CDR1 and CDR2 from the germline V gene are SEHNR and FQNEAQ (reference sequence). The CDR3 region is CASSLWPGQGYEQYF. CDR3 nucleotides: TGTGCCAGCAGCTTATGGCCGGGACAGGGGTACGAGCAGTACTTC.

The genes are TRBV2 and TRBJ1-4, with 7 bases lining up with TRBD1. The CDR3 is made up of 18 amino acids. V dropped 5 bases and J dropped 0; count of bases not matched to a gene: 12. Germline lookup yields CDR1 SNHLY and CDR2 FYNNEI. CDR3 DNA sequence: TGTGCCAGCAGTATAACCGGGACAGAGTTGGCAACTAATGAAAAACTGTTTTTT. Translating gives CASSITGTELATNEKLFF. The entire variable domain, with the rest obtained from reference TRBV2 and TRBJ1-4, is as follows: EPEVTQTPSHQVTQMGQEVILRCVPISNHLYFYWYRQILGQKVEFLVSFYNNEISEKSEIFDDQFSVERPDGSNFTLKIRSTKLEDSAMYFCASSITGTELATNEKLFFGSGTQLSVL.

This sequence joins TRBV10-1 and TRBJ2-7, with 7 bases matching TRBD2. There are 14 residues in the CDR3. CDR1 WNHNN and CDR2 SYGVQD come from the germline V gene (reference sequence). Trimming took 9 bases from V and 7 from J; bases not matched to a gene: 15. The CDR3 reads CASRRGGALYEQYV. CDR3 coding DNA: TGCGCCAGTCGGCGGGGAGGGGCGCTCTATGAGCAGTACGTC.

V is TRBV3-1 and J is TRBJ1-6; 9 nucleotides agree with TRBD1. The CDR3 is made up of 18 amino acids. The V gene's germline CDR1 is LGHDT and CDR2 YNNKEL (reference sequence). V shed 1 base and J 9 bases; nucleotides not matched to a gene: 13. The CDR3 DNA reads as TGTGCCAGCAGCCAAGGGCCAAGATGCGAGGACAGGGGTTCACCCCTCCACTTT. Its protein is CASSQGPRCEDRGSPLHF.

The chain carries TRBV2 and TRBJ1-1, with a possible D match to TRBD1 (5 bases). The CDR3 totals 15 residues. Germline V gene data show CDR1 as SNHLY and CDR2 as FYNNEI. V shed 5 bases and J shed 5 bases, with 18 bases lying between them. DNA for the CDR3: TGTGCCAGCAGTCCTCAGGGTTTACAACGGACTGAAGCTTTCTTT. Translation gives CASSPQGLQRTEAFF.

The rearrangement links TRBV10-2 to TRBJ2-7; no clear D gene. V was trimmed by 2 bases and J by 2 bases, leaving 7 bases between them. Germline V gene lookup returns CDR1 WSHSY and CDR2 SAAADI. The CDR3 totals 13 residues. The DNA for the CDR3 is TGCGCCAGCAGTGAGGCCAGGACCTACGAGCAGTACTTC. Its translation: CASSEARTYEQYF.

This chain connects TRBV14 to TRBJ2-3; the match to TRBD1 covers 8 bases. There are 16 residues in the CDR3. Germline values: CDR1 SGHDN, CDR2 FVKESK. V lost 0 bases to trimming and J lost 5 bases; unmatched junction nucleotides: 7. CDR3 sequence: CASSQDYRGYGDTQYF. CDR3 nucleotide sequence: TGTGCCAGCAGCCAAGATTACAGGGGGTACGGAGATACGCAGTATTTT.

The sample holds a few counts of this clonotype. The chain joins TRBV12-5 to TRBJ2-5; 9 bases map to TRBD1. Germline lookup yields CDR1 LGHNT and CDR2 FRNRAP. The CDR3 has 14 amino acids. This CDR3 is CASSSGQGTKTQYF. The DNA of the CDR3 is TGTGCCAGCAGTTCCGGACAGGGGACGAAGACCCAGTACTTC.

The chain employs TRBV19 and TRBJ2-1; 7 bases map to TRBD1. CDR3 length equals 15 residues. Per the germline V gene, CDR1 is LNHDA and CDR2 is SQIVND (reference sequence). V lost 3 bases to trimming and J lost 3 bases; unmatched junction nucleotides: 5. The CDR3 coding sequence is TGTGCCAGTAGTATGAAGGGGGACAGCTACAATGAGCAGTTCTTC. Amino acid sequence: CASSMKGDSYNEQFF.

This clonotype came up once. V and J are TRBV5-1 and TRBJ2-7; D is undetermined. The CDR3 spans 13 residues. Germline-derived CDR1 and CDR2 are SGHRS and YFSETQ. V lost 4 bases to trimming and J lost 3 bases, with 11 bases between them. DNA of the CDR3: TGCGCCAGCAGCCCTTTTTCGGGCTACGAGCAGTACTTC. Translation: CASSPFSGYEQYF. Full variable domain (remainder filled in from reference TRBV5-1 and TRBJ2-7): KAGVTQTPRYLIKTRGQQVTLSCSPISGHRSVSWYQQTPGQGLQFLFEYFSETQRNKGNFPGRFSGRQFSNSRSEMNVSTLELGDSALYLCASSPFSGYEQYFGPGTRLTVT.

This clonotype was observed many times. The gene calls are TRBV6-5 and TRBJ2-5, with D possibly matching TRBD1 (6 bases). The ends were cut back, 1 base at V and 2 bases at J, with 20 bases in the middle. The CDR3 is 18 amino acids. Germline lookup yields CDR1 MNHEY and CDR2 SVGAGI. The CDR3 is CASSYFSGNMGAQETQYF. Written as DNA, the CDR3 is TGTGCCAGCAGTTACTTTTCTGGGAATATGGGGGCTCAAGAGACCCAGTACTTC.

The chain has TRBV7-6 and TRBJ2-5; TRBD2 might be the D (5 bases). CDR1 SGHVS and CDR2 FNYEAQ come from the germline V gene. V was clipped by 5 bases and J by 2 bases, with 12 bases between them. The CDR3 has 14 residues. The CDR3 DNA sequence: TGTGCCAGCAGCGCGTTGGGAGCACAAGAGACCCAGTACTTC. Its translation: CASSALGAQETQYF.

The CDR3 is CATSVFGDSKETQYF. The CDR3 nucleotides read TGTGCCACCAGTGTCTTCGGAGACTCTAAAGAGACCCAGTACTTC. The chain links TRBV24-1 to TRBJ2-5, with D unclear. This CDR3 contains 15 residues. Germline values: CDR1 KGHDR, CDR2 SFDVKD. Trimming shortened V by 5 bases and J by 3 bases, and 15 bases separated the two germline ends.

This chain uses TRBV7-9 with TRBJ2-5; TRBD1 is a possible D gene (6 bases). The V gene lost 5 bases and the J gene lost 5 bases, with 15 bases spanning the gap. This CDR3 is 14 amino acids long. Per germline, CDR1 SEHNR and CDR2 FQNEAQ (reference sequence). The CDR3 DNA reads TGTGCCAGCAGCCATTCACAGGGCTGGGAGACCCAGTACTTC. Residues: CASSHSQGWETQYF.

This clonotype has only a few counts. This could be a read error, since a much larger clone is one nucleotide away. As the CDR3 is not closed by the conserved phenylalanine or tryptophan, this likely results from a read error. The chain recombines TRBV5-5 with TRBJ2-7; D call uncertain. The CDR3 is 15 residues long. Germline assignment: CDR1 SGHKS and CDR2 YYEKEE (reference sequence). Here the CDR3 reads CASSLITQLTYEQYL. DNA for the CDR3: TGCGCCAGCAGCTTAATTACCCAGCTAACTTACGAGCAGTACCTC.

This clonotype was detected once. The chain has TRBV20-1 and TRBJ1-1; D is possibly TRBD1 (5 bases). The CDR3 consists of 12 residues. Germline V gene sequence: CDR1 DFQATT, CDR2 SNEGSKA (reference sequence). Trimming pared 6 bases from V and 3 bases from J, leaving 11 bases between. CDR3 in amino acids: CSAPGLDTEAFF. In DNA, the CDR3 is TGCAGTGCCCCAGGGTTGGACACTGAAGCTTTCTTT.

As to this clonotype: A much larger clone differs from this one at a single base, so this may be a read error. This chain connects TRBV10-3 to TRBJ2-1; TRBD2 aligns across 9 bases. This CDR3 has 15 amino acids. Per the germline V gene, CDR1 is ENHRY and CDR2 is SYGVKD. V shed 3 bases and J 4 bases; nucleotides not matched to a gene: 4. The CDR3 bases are TGTGCCATCAGTGAAGAAACTAGCGGGTACAATGAGCAGTTCTTC. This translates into CAISEETSGYNEQFF.

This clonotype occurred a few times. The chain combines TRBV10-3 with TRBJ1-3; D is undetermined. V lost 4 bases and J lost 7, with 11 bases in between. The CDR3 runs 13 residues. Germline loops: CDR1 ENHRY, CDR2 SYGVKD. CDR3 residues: CAISGGDPNTIYF. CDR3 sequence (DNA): TGTGCCATCAGTGGCGGGGATCCGAACACCATATATTTT.

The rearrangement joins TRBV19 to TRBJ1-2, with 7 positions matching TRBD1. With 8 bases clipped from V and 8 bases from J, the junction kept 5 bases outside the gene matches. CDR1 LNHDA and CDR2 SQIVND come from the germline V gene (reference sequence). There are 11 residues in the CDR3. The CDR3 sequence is CASRTGVGYTF. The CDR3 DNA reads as TGTGCCAGTCGAACAGGGGTCGGCTACACCTTC.

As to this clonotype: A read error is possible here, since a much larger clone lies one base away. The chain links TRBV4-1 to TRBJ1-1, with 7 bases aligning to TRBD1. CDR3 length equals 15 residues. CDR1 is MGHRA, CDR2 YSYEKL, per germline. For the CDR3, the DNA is TGCGCCAGCAGCCGATCCGGGACAGCGAACACTGAAGCTGTCTTT. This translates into CASSRSGTANTEAVF.

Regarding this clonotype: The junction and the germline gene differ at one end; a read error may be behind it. CDR3 coding DNA: TGTGCCAGCAGCTTAACCGGAGGACAGAAAGCTAACTATGGCTGCACCTTC. It encodes CASSLTGGQKANYGCTF. The chain combines TRBV7-2 with TRBJ1-2; possibly TRBD1 for D (6 bases). The CDR3 length is 17 residues. CDR1 and CDR2 (germline): SGHTA, FQGNSA.